Below are 24 T cell receptor beta chains sequenced from a single sample in a study of blood T cell repertoires in COVID-19. The data were produced by immunoSEQ multiplex PCR, yet TCRdb's version contains in-frame clones alone and is incomplete. This sample carries over 200,000 clones, 80% to 85% of them seen once, and the ten largest clones take roughly 5%. Sequencing input: peripheral blood. These receptor sequences come from a human donor in a cohort sampled during active COVID-19.

The chain's CDR3 is CASRQTGAGANVLTF. The CDR3 DNA reads as TGTGCCAGCAGACAGACAGGGGCTGGGGCCAACGTCCTGACTTTC. V gene TRBV28 combines with J gene TRBJ2-6, with 8 positions matching TRBD1. The CDR3 is 15 amino acids. From germline, CDR1 is MDHEN and CDR2 SYDVKM. The J segment lost 2 bases and the V segment lost 6 bases, leaving 3 bases of the junction unmatched.

This clone was observed a few times. This chain joins TRBV14 and TRBJ2-7, with 7 bases matching TRBD2. CDR3 length equals 13 residues. Looked up from germline, CDR1 is SGHDN and CDR2 is FVKESK. V lost 0 bases to trimming and J lost 6 bases; unmatched junction nucleotides: 2. DNA of the CDR3: TGTGCCAGCAGCCAAGATGGGGGGGGCGAGCAGTACTTC. Its translation: CASSQDGGGEQYF.

The V gene is TRBV30, the J gene TRBJ2-3, with 12 bases aligning to TRBD2. V shed 4 bases and J 2 bases; nucleotides not matched to a gene: 7. Germline V gives CDR1 GTSNPN, CDR2 SVGIG (reference sequence). The CDR3 extends over 16 amino acids. The CDR3 DNA follows: TGTGCCTGGAACCGCGGACTAGCGGGGTTCACAGATACGCAGTATTTT. Protein: CAWNRGLAGFTDTQYF.

The chain carries TRBV3-1 (or the pseudogene TRBV3-2) and TRBJ2-7, with 11 bases matching TRBD2. The length of the CDR3 is 22 residues. CDR1 and CDR2 (germline): LGHDT, YNNKEL (reference sequence). After removal of 4 bases from V and 2 bases from J, the junction contained 25 bases not matched to a gene. DNA of the CDR3: TGTGCCAGCAGCCCTCGCCAGCCAAGGAATAACTCGGGGACTAGCGGTACCTACGAGCAGTACTTC. Protein product: CASSPRQPRNNSGTSGTYEQYF.

The V call is TRBV24-1, the J call TRBJ1-5; a possible D gene is TRBD1 (6 bases). V shed 7 bases and J shed 0 bases, with 18 bases lying between them. The CDR3 is 17 amino acids. CDR1 and CDR2 (germline): KGHDR, SFDVKD. The CDR3, as DNA: TGTGCCACCAGCGGACAAGGGGGACCGTATAGCAATCAGCCCCAGCATTTT. Translating it yields CATSGQGGPYSNQPQHF.

V is TRBV5-6 and J is TRBJ2-1; the match to TRBD2 covers 7 bases. CDR3 length: 16 residues. Germline V gives CDR1 SGHDT, CDR2 YYEEEE. Unmatched junction bases numbered 11, after V lost 0 bases and J lost 8 bases. CDR3 sequence (DNA): TGTGCCAGCAGCTTGGCCGGGAGGTTCCGAAAGGATGAGCAGTTCTTC. Its translation: CASSLAGRFRKDEQFF.

This chain joins TRBV9 and TRBJ2-1; possibly TRBD1 for D (6 bases). This CDR3 region has 16 residues. The ends were cut back, 4 bases at V and 5 bases at J, with 19 bases in the middle. Germline V gene lookup returns CDR1 SGDLS and CDR2 YYNGEE. The CDR3 is CASSLEGEPPNNEQFF. CDR3 nucleotide sequence: TGTGCCAGCAGCCTAGAGGGGGAGCCCCCTAACAATGAGCAGTTCTTC.

This chain connects TRBV24-1 to TRBJ1-2, with 8 nucleotides matching TRBD1. J was trimmed by 7 bases and V by 3 bases; bases with no gene match: 9. The germline gives CDR1 KGHDR, CDR2 SFDVKD. The CDR3 is 15 amino acids. The CDR3 loop is CATSDPRTGTRGYTF. DNA for the CDR3: TGTGCCACCAGTGATCCGAGGACAGGGACTCGTGGCTACACCTTC.

The CDR3 coding sequence is TGTGCCAGCAGCTTTCCAGGGAGGCATAGAGACGAGCAGTACTTC. Translated: CASSFPGRHRDEQYF. J is TRBJ2-7 and V is TRBV5-6, with a weak D call TRBD2 (6 bases). Per germline, CDR1 SGHDT and CDR2 YYEEEE. The CDR3 is 15 residues long. V was cut by 2 bases and J by 5 bases, with 17 bases left in between. The full variable domain, its missing parts supplied by reference TRBV5-6 and TRBJ2-7, is DAGVTQSPTHLIKTRGQQVTLRCSPKSGHDTVSWYQQALGQGPQFIFQYYEEEERQRGNFPDRFSGHQFPNYSSELNVNALLLGDSALYLCASSFPGRHRDEQYFGPGTRLTVT.

The chain employs TRBV7-6 and TRBJ2-1; D is perhaps TRBD1 (5 bases). V lost 1 base to trimming and J lost 7 bases, with 11 bases between them. Looked up from germline, CDR1 is SGHVS and CDR2 is FNYEAQ. The CDR3 spans 14 residues. The CDR3 DNA follows: TGTGCCAGCAGCTTAGACCCGCAGGGAAATGAGCAGTTCTTC. Its protein product is CASSLDPQGNEQFF.

The V and J genes are TRBV19 and TRBJ2-1; 10 nucleotides match TRBD1. Unmatched junction bases numbered 4, after V lost 4 bases and J lost 1 base. The CDR3 is made up of 16 amino acids. The germline CDR1 and CDR2 sequences are LNHDA and SQIVND (reference sequence). The DNA of the CDR3 is TGTGCCAGTAGTAGGGGACAGGGGCAATCCTACAATGAGCAGTTCTTC. Amino acids: CASSRGQGQSYNEQFF.

The chain has TRBV18 and TRBJ1-2; TRBD1 matches at 8 bases. This CDR3 comprises 17 residues. CDR1 and CDR2 from the germline V gene are KGHSH and LQKENI. V was pared by 6 bases and J by 2 bases, with 14 bases of the junction left unmatched. CDR3 nucleotide sequence: TGTGCCAGCTCGCGAGGACAGGGAGCGGGCTACAACTATGGCTACACCTTC. This codes for CASSRGQGAGYNYGYTF.

The genes are TRBV19 and TRBJ1-1; 7 bases fit TRBD1. The CDR3 length is 12 residues. Trimming cost V 10 bases and J 2 bases; bases outside gene matches: 4. CDR1 is LNHDA, CDR2 SQIVND, per germline (reference sequence). The CDR3 sequence: CAIRQGNTEAFF. In DNA, the CDR3 is TGTGCCATTAGACAGGGAAACACTGAAGCTTTCTTT.

V and J are TRBV7-2 and TRBJ2-7; D is perhaps TRBD2 (6 bases). V was shortened by 4 bases and J by 3 bases, with 13 bases between the two germline ends. CDR1 is SGHTA and CDR2 is FQGNSA in the germline V gene. The CDR3 runs to 14 residues. CDR3: CASSSREQIYEQYF. The DNA for the CDR3 is TGTGCCAGCAGCTCCCGGGAGCAAATCTACGAGCAGTACTTC.

The chain is built from TRBV5-1 and TRBJ2-7; a weak D match, TRBD2 (5 bases). The V gene lost 4 bases and the J gene lost 7 bases, with 18 bases spanning the gap. The CDR3 runs 14 residues. Germline lookup yields CDR1 SGHRS and CDR2 YFSETQ. DNA of the CDR3: TGCGCCAGCAGCCTTCAGACGGGGATTGGAGAGCAGTACTTC. This translates into CASSLQTGIGEQYF.

The V call is TRBV29-1, the J call TRBJ1-2, with a weak D call TRBD1 (6 bases). Deletions cut 5 bases from V and 7 bases from J, with 8 bases between. Germline V lookup: CDR1 SQVTM, CDR2 ANQGSEA. CDR3 length: 10 amino acids. The CDR3 is CSVRTAGYTF. In nucleotides, the CDR3 is TGCAGCGTTCGGACAGCTGGCTACACCTTC.

The chain combines TRBV27 with TRBJ2-1; TRBD2 matches at 8 bases. The CDR3 runs to 14 residues. Unmatched junction bases numbered 6, after V lost 4 bases and J lost 7 bases. Germline V CDR1 and CDR2: MNHEY, SMNVEV (reference sequence). CDR3: CASSWGGLANEQFF. DNA of the CDR3: TGTGCCAGCAGTTGGGGCGGACTAGCTAATGAGCAGTTCTTC.

This clone was seen more than once but under ten times. This chain links TRBV7-6 with TRBJ1-2; D is undetermined. Germline loops: CDR1 SGHVS, CDR2 FNYEAQ. V was shortened by 5 bases and J by 2 bases, with 12 bases between the two germline ends. The CDR3 contains 14 residues. CDR3 nucleotide sequence: TGTGCCAGCAGCCCCAGGACGGGGAACTATGGCTACACCTTC. It yields the protein CASSPRTGNYGYTF.

This clone was seen more than once but under ten times. This chain uses TRBV7-9 with TRBJ1-2; possibly TRBD1 for D (6 bases). This CDR3 is built from 13 residues. Germline assignment: CDR1 SEHNR and CDR2 FQNEAQ (reference sequence). V was pared by 4 bases and J by 4 bases, with 10 bases between. The CDR3 DNA follows: TGTGCCAGCAGCTCCTCGGACAGCTATGGCTACACCTTC. This translates into CASSSSDSYGYTF.

J is TRBJ2-7 and V is TRBV25-1, with D perhaps TRBD1 (5 bases). V lost 3 bases and J lost 3, with 15 bases in between. Germline assignment: CDR1 MGHDK and CDR2 SYGVNS. The CDR3 runs 15 residues. Here the CDR3 reads CASSDSQGFDYEQYF. The CDR3 DNA sequence: TGTGCCAGCAGTGATTCCCAGGGCTTTGACTACGAGCAGTACTTC.

This rearrangement joins TRBV30 to TRBJ2-7; 7 positions agree with TRBD2. The CDR3 is 13 residues long. J lost 3 bases, V lost 2 bases, and 4 bases had no gene match. Germline CDR1 and CDR2: GTSNPN and SVGIG (reference sequence). The CDR3 here is CAWSRGGFYEQYF. CDR3 DNA: TGTGCCTGGAGTAGGGGAGGGTTCTACGAGCAGTACTTC.

This sequence joins TRBV9 and TRBJ1-2, with TRBD1 matching 8 bases. The J segment lost 3 bases and the V segment lost 3 bases, leaving 4 bases of the junction unmatched. The CDR3 has 14 amino acids. Germline CDR1 is SGDLS and CDR2 is YYNGEE. This chain's CDR3 is CASSAGGRDYGYTF. The CDR3 nucleotides read TGTGCCAGCAGCGCAGGGGGCAGGGACTATGGCTACACCTTC.

V usage is TRBV30 and J usage is TRBJ2-7; no clear D gene. Trimming removed 3 bases at V and 1 base at J, with 13 bases between. Per germline, CDR1 GTSNPN and CDR2 SVGIG (reference sequence). This CDR3 contains 14 residues. CDR3 nucleotide sequence: TGTGCCTGGAGGCGGAGAGCTGATTCCTACGAGCAGTACTTC. Protein product: CAWRRRADSYEQYF.

The genes are TRBV18 and TRBJ2-1; 11 positions agree with TRBD2. The germline CDR1 and CDR2 sequences are KGHSH and LQKENI. J lost 5 bases, V lost 3 bases, and 0 bases had no gene match. This CDR3 has 14 amino acids. The CDR3 bases are TGTGCCAGCTCACCTAGCGGGAGGGACAATGAGCAGTTCTTC. Its translation is CASSPSGRDNEQFF.